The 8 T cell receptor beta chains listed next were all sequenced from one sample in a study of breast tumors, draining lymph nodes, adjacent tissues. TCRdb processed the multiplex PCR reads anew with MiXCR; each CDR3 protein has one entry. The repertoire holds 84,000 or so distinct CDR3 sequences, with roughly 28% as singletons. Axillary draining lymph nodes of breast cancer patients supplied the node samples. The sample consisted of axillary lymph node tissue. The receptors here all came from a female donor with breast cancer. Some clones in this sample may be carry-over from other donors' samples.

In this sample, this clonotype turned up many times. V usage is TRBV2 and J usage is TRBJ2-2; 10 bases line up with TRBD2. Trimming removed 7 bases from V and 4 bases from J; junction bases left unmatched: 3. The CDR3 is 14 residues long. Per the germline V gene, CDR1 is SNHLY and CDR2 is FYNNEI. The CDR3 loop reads CASTGLAVTGELFF. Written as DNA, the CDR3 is TGTGCCAGCACCGGACTAGCGGTCACCGGGGAGCTGTTTTTT.

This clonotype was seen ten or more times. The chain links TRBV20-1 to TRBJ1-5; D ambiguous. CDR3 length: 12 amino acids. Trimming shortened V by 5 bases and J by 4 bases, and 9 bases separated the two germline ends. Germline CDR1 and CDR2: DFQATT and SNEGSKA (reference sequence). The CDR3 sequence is CSASDRNQPQHF. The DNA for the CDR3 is TGCAGTGCTTCGGACCGAAATCAGCCCCAGCATTTT.

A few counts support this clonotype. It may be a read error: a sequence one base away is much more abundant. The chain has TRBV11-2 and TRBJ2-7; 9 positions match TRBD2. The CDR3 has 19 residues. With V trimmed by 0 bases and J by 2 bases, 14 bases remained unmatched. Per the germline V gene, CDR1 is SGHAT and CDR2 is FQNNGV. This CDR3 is CASSLDFLPAGGSTYEQYF. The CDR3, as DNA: TGTGCCAGCAGCTTAGACTTCTTACCAGCGGGAGGATCAACCTACGAGCAGTACTTC.

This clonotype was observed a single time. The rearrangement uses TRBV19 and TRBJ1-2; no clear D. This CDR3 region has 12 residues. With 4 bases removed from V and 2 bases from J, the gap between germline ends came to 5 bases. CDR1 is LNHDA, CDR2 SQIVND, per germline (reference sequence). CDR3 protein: CASSNKNYGYTF. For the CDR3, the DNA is TGTGCCAGTAGTAATAAGAACTATGGCTACACCTTC.

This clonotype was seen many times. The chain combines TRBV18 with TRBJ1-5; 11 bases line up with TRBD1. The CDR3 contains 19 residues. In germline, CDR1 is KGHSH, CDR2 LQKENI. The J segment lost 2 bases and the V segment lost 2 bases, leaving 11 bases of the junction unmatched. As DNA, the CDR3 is TGTGCCAGCTCACCATTTTGGACAGGGGGCAGGACGGGCAATCAGCCCCAGCATTTT. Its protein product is CASSPFWTGGRTGNQPQHF.

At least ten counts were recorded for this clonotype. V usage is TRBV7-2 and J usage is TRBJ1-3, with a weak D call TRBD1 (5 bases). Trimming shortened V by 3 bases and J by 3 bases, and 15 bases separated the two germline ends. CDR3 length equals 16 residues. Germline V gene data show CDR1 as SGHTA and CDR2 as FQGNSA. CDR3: CASSFFGAGLGNTIYF. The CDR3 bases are TGTGCCAGCAGCTTTTTTGGCGCAGGGCTTGGAAACACCATATATTTT.

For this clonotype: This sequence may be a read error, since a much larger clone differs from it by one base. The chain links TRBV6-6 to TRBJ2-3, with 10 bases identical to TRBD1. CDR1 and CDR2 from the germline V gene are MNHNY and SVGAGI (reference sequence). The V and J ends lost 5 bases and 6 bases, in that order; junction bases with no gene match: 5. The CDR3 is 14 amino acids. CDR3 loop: CASSPGQGGDTQYF. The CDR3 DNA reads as TGTGCCAGCAGTCCTGGACAGGGGGGCGATACGCAGTATTTT.

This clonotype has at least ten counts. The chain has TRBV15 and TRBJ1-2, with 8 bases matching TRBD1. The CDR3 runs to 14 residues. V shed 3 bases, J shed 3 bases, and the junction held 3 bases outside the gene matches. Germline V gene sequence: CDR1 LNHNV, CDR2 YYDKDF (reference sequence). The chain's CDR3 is CATSRTGEDYGYTF. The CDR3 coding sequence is TGTGCCACCAGCAGGACAGGGGAGGACTATGGCTACACCTTC.